This T cell receptor beta chain derives from a study of T cell changes during pregnancy in multiple sclerosis. Per germline, CDR1 MNHNS and CDR2 SASEGT. Trimming shortened V by 2 bases and J by 2 bases, and 15 bases separated the two germline ends. The CDR3 consists of 16 residues. Assay: immunoSEQ multiplex PCR; the TCRdb copy retains only in-frame clones and omits some. The data show 30,000 to 35,000 clones, about 91% seen once. The specimen comprised CD4+ T cells from peripheral blood mononuclear cells, sampled in the first trimester of pregnancy. The sequence was obtained from a female donor in good health, enrolled as a control in a pregnancy study. J is TRBJ2-5 and V is TRBV6-1; D possibly corresponds to TRBD1 (5 bases). The CDR3 DNA reads as TGTGCCAGCAGTGAATGGGGCCCAACTTTGCAAGAGACCCAGTACTTC. Protein sequence: CASSEWGPTLQETQYF.